The subject of this entry is one T cell receptor beta chain. The source of the sample is a study of blood T cell repertoires in COVID-19. Across the whole study: Donors in the United States, Italy and Spain gave samples during acute or convalescent COVID-19. In each case, the material was cDNA or gDNA derived from T cells, B-cell-depleted T cells, or PBMCs.

Per the study methods: Amplification from reference gene primers served as the basis for estimated nucleated cell counts. The protocol was immunoSEQ multiplex PCR, while the TCRdb copy is restricted to in-frame clones and leaves out a portion. The V and J calls and the clone size are those of that table, but D and trimming were determined from the DNA. Of 60,000 to 70,000 clones in the sample, over 80% were seen once. Germline assignment: CDR1 SQVTM and CDR2 ANQGSEA. The CDR3 covers 12 residues. V shed 6 bases and J shed 3 bases, with 11 bases lying between them. Sample: peripheral blood. This clonotype originated in a human donor in a cohort sampled during active COVID-19. This chain connects TRBV29-1 to TRBJ1-1; D remains ambiguous. In DNA, the CDR3 is TGCAGCGTAAGTGAGTCGGACACTGAAGCTTTCTTT. Translated, it gives CSVSESDTEAFF.